This TCR beta chain comes out of a study of CD8 T cells in ankylosing spondylitis. Using its own MiXCR run on the 5' RACE reads, TCRdb lists one record per CDR3 protein. The sample gives tens of thousands of distinct CDR3 sequences, roughly 10% of which show up once; more than 30% is in the top ten. With V trimmed by 3 bases and J by 1 base, 2 bases remained unmatched. In germline, CDR1 is DFQATT, CDR2 SNEGSKA (reference sequence). The length of the CDR3 is 14 residues. This clonotype was recorded many times. Its matching antigen is unknown. Study-level findings and limits: A TCR beta motif of eight highly homologous variants appeared characteristic of ankylosing spondylitis blood. Earlier literature documents some of the motif variants in reactive arthritis synovial fluid and blood. Reported data indicate significant enrichment of disease-linked clones within matched ankylosing spondylitis synovial fluid.

Specimen: blood, either unsorted or a sorted T cell fraction (not recorded which). This chain uses TRBV20-1 with TRBJ2-1, with 8 bases fitting TRBD1. This TCR was recovered from a male donor with ankylosing spondylitis. CDR3 sequence: CSASYRGSYNEQFF. Here the CDR3 DNA reads TGCAGTGCTAGTTACAGGGGGTCCTACAATGAGCAGTTCTTC.